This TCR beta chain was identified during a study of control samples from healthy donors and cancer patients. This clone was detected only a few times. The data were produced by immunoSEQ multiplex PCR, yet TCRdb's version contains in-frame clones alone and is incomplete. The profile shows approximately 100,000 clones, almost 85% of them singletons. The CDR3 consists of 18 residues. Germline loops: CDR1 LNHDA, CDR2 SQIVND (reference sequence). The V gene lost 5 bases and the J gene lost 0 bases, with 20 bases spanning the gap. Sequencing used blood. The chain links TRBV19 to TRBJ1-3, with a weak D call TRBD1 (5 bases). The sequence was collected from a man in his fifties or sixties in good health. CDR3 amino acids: CASSRTWGDLLSGNTIYF. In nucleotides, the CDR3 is TGTGCCAGTAGTCGGACGTGGGGGGATCTCCTCTCTGGAAACACCATATATTTT.